This TCR beta chain was identified during a study of T cells after yellow fever vaccination. TCRdb re-called the 5' RACE reads with MiXCR, one entry per CDR3 protein. The profile shows about 630,000 distinct CDR3 sequences, 9% to 15% of them singletons. The CDR3 totals 12 residues. CDR1 and CDR2 (germline): LNHDA, SQIVND (reference sequence). V lost 8 bases to trimming and J lost 7 bases, with 11 bases between them. The sequencing used PBMCs, collected on the day of the yellow fever booster vaccination. This rearrangement joins TRBV19 to TRBJ1-4; D unresolved. This sequence originates from a man in his thirties or forties who received the YFV17D yellow fever vaccine. The CDR3 loop is CASRRPGEKLFF. The CDR3 DNA is TGTGCCAGTCGACGGCCGGGTGAAAAACTGTTTTTT.